This T cell receptor (beta chain) was recovered during a study of control samples from healthy donors and cancer patients. Measured with immunoSEQ multiplex PCR; TCRdb has only the in-frame clones, and not every one. The sample lists more than 100,000 clones, approximately 89% occurring once. Trimming pared 0 bases from V and 8 bases from J, leaving 16 bases between. The CDR3 runs to 15 residues. Germline V gene sequence: CDR1 MGHRA, CDR2 YSYEKL. The sequencing input was blood. The J gene is TRBJ1-2, the V gene TRBV4-1; D is uncertain. This TCR came from a man between 18 and 35 years old in good health. The CDR3 loop reads CASSQDGGLGRGYTF. The CDR3 nucleotides read TGCGCCAGCAGCCAAGACGGTGGGCTCGGGCGAGGCTACACCTTC.